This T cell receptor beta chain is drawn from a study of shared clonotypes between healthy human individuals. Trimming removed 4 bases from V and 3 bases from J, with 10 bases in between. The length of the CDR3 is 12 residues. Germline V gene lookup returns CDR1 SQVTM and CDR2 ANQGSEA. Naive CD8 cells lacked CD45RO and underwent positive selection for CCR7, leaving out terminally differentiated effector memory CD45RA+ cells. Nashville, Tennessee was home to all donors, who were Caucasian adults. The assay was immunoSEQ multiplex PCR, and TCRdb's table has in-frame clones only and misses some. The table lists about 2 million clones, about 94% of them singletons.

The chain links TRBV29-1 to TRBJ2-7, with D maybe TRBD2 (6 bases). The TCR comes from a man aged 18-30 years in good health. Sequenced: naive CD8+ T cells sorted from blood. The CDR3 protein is CSVGVADYEQYF. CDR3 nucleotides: TGCAGCGTTGGAGTAGCGGACTACGAGCAGTACTTC.